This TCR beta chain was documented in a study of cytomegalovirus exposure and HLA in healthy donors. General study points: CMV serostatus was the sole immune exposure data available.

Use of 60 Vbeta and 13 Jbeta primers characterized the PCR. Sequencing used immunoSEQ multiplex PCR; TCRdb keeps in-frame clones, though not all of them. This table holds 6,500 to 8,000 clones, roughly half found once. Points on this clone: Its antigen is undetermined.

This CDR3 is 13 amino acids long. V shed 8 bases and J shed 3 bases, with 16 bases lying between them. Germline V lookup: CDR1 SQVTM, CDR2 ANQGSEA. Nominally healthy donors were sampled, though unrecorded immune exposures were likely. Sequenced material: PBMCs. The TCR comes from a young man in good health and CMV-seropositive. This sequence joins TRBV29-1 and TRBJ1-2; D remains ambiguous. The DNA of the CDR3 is TGCAGCATCTGGAGGACGGCGGACTATGGCTACACCTTC. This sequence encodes CSIWRTADYGYTF.